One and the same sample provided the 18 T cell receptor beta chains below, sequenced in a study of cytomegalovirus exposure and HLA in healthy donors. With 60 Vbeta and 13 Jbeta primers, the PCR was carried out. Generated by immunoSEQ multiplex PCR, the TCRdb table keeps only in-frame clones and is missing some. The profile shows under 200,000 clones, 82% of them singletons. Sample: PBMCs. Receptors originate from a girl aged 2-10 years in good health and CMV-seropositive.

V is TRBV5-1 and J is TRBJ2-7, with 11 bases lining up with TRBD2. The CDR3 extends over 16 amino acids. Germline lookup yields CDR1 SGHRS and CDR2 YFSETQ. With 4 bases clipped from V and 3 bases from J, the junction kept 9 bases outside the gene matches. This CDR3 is CASSPEATSGSYEQYF. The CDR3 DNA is TGCGCCAGCAGCCCGGAGGCCACTAGCGGGAGCTACGAGCAGTACTTC.

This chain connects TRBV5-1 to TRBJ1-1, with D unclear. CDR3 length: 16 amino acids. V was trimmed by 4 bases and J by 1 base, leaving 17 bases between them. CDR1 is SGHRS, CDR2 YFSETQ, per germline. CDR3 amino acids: CASSLLGGPQNTEAFF. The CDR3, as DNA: TGCGCCAGCAGCCTCCTTGGAGGGCCACAGAACACTGAAGCTTTCTTT.

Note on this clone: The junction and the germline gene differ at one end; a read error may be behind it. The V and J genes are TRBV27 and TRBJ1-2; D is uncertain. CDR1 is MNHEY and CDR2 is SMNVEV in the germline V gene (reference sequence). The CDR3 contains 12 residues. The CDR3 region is CASRKADYGYPF. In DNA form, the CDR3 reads TGTGCCAGCAGGAAGGCTGACTATGGCTACCCCTTC.

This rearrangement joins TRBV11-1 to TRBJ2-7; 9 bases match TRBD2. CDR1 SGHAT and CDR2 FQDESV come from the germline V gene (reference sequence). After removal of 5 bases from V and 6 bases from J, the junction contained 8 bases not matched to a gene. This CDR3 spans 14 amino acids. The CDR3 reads CASSAMASGVEQYF. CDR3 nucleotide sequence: TGTGCCAGCAGCGCCATGGCTAGCGGGGTCGAGCAGTACTTC.

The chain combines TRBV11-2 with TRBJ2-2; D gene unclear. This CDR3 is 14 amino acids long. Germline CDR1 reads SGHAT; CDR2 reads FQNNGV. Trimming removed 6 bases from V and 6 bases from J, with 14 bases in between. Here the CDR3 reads CASREARGAGELFF. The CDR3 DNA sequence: TGTGCCAGCAGAGAGGCTAGAGGCGCCGGGGAGCTGTTTTTT.

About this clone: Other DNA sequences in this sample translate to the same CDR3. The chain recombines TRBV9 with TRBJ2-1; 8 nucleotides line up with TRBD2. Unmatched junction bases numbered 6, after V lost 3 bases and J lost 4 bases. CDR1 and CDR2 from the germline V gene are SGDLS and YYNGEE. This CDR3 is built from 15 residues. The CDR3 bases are TGTGCCAGCAGCGCCAGCGGGAGTTCGTACAATGAGCAGTTCTTC. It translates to CASSASGSSYNEQFF.

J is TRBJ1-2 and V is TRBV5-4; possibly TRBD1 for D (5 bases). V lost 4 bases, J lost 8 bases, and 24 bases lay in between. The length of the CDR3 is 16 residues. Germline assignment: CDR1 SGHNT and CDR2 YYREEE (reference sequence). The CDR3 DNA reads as TGTGCCAGCAGCCCGGACCTTGGTGGGGGGGGAAAGGGCTACACCTTC. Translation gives CASSPDLGGGGKGYTF.

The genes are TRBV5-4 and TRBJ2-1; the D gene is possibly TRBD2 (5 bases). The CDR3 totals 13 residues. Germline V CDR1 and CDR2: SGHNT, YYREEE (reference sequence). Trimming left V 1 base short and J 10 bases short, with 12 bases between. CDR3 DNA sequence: TGTGCCAGCAGCTTGTGGGCCGGGAACGAGCAGTTCTTC. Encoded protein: CASSLWAGNEQFF.

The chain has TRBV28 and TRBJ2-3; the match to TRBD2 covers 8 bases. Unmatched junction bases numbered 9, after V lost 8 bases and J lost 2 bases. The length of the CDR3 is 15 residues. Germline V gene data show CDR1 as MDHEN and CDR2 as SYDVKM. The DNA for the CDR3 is TGTGCCAGCCGCCAGGGCGGGAGGACCACAGATACGCAGTATTTT. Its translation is CASRQGGRTTDTQYF.

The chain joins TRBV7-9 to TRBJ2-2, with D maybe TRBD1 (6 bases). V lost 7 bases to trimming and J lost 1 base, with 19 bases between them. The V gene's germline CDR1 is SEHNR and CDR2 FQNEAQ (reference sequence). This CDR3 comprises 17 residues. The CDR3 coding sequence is TGTGCCAGCAAGGGGGAATACGGGCCACAGAACACCGGGGAGCTGTTTTTT. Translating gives CASKGEYGPQNTGELFF.

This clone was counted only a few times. In nucleotides, the CDR3 is TGTGCCAGCAGTGAAGGAGAGACAGACACCGGGGAGCTGTTTTTT. This translates into CASSEGETDTGELFF. The chain uses TRBV25-1 and TRBJ2-2; tentatively, D is TRBD1 (5 bases). The germline V gene encodes CDR1 MGHDK and CDR2 SYGVNS. V lost 2 bases, J lost 3 bases, and 10 bases lay in between. The CDR3 runs to 15 residues.

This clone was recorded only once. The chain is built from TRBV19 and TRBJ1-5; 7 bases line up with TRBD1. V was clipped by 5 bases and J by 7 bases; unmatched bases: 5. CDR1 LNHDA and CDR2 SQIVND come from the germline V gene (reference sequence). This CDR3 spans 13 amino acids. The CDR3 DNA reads TGTGCCAGTAGTGTGGCAGGGGGACAGCCCCAGCATTTT. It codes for CASSVAGGQPQHF.

The chain's CDR3 is CASSESLEDTIYF. The CDR3 region has the DNA TGTGCCAGCAGTGAAAGCCTAGAGGACACCATATATTTT. The V call is TRBV6-1, the J call TRBJ1-3; D is unresolved. CDR1 is MNHNS, CDR2 SASEGT, per germline. Trimming took off 2 bases at V and 8 bases at J, with 10 bases between the two ends. CDR3 length: 13 residues.

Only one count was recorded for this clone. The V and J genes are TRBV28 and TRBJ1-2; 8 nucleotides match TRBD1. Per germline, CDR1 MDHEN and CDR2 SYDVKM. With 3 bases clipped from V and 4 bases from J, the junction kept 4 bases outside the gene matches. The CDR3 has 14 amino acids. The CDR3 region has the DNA TGTGCCAGCAGTTTTCCTACAGGGGGCTATGGCTACACCTTC. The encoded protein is CASSFPTGGYGYTF.

In DNA, the CDR3 is TGTGCCACCAGGGGACAGGGGGGCGACACTGAAGCTTTCTTT. Encoded protein: CATRGQGGDTEAFF. The chain is built from TRBV15 and TRBJ1-1, with TRBD1 matching over 11 bases. In germline, CDR1 is LNHNV, CDR2 YYDKDF (reference sequence). The CDR3 sequence is 14 residues long. With 6 bases clipped from V and 3 bases from J, the junction kept 3 bases outside the gene matches.

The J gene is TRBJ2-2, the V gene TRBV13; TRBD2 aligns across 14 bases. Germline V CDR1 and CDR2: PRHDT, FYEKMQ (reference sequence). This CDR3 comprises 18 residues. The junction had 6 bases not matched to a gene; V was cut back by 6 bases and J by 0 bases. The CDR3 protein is CASSVRTSGRPNTGELFF. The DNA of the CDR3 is TGTGCCAGCAGTGTCAGGACTAGCGGGAGGCCGAACACCGGGGAGCTGTTTTTT.

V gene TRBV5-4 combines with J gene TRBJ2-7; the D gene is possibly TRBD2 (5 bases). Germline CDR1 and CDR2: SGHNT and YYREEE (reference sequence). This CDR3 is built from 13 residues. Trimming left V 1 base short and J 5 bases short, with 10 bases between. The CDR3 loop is CASSLTSFDEQYF. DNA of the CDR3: TGTGCCAGCAGCTTGACTAGTTTCGACGAGCAGTACTTC.

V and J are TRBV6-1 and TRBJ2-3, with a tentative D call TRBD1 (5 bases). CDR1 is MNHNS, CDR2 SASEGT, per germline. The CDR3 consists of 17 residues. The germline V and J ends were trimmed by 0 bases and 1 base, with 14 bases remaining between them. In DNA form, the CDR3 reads TGTGCCAGCAGTGAAGCGTTCGGGCAGGGTGGCACAGATACGCAGTATTTT. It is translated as CASSEAFGQGGTDTQYF.